The 30 T cell receptor beta chains in this list originate from one sample, sequenced in a study of tumor-infiltrating lymphocytes in primary liver carcinoma. Both RNA and DNA were isolated together from approximately 20-30 mg of bulk tissue that had not been sorted. Priming with a constant-region primer yielded TCR beta cDNA from about 500 ng total RNA. ARM-PCR was slightly modified, and three nested multiplex PCR rounds with it gave rise to the TCR beta libraries. Both of the initial two PCR rounds ran for around 9 cycles and employed TRBV1-TRBV30 forward primers alongside a C-beta reverse primer. MiXCR was run by TCRdb on the multiplex PCR reads, yielding one entry per CDR3 protein. The sample holds 100,000 to 150,000 distinct CDR3 sequences, 64% seen once. Sequencing used liver tumor tissue from sampling region 3. Noted subset: tumor region T3, left-lateral pole. The receptors were sampled from a woman aged 55-75 years with primary liver carcinoma and hepatitis B virus infection.

In the case of this clonotype: The junction and the germline gene differ at one end; a read error may be behind it. The genes are TRBV11-2 and TRBJ2-2; D possibly corresponds to TRBD2 (5 bases). From germline, CDR1 is SGHAT and CDR2 FQNNGV. The CDR3 is made up of 13 amino acids. The CDR3 DNA reads as TGTGCCAGCAGCCTAGGTAGGACTGGGGAGCTGCTTTTT. Translating gives CASSLGRTGELLF. Full variable domain (missing parts from reference TRBV11-2 and TRBJ2-2): EAGVAQSPRYKIIEKRQSVAFWCNPISGHATLYWYQQILGQGPKLLIQFQNNGVVDDSQLPKDRFSAERLKGVDSTLKIQPAKLEDSAVYLCASSLGRTGELLFGEGSRLTVL.

There are many counts of this clonotype. The chain links TRBV14 to TRBJ2-1; D assignment may be TRBD1 or TRBD2 (7 bases each). The V end lost 4 bases, the J end lost 6 bases, and 10 bases lay between the germline ends. Germline V gene lookup returns CDR1 SGHDN and CDR2 FVKESK. The CDR3 totals 13 residues. CDR3 DNA sequence: TGTGCCAGCAGCCCCAGGGGGGGCAATGAGCAGTTCTTC. It yields the protein CASSPRGGNEQFF. The complete variable domain, with remaining parts taken from reference TRBV14 and TRBJ2-1, reads EAGVTQFPSHSVIEKGQTVTLRCDPISGHDNLYWYRRVMGKEIKFLLHFVKESKQDESGMPNNRFLAERTGGTYSTLKVQPAELEDSGVYFCASSPRGGNEQFFGPGTRLTVL.

Worth noting for this clonotype: The germline gene is not matched at one end of the junction; a read error may be the cause. The chain couples TRBV11-2 to TRBJ2-1; TRBD2 is a possible D gene (5 bases). CDR1 is SGHAT and CDR2 is FQNNGV in the germline V gene. There are 15 residues in the CDR3. CDR3 nucleotide sequence: TGTGCCAACAGCCTTAGATCAGCGGAGTCGGGTGAGCAGTTCTTC. Its translation: CANSLRSAESGEQFF.

The V and J genes are TRBV28 and TRBJ2-7; 8 bases align to TRBD1. The CDR3 is 15 residues long. Trimming removed 4 bases from V and 4 bases from J; junction bases left unmatched: 9. Germline V gives CDR1 MDHEN, CDR2 SYDVKM. CDR3 sequence (DNA): TGTGCCAGCAGTTCAGGGGGCGCCTCTCAGTACGAGCAGTACTTC. Its protein product is CASSSGGASQYEQYF.

This clonotype was observed a handful of times. This chain links TRBV19 with TRBJ2-1; the match to TRBD2 covers 10 bases. This CDR3 region has 17 residues. Per germline, CDR1 LNHDA and CDR2 SQIVND (reference sequence). V lost 7 bases to trimming and J lost 6 bases; unmatched junction nucleotides: 15. The CDR3 coding sequence is TGTGCCAGTATCCTAAAGAGCGGGCTAGCGGGAGTCAATGAGCAGTTCTTC. Its protein product is CASILKSGLAGVNEQFF.

This clonotype was picked up one time. This CDR3 is missing its conserved last phenylalanine or tryptophan, likely due to a read error. The chain couples TRBV28 to TRBJ1-3; 9 bases are shared with TRBD1. The CDR3 consists of 14 residues. V trimming: 3 bases; J trimming: 5 bases; junction bases outside the gene matches: 2. CDR1 is MDHEN, CDR2 SYDVKM, per germline. The CDR3 spells CASSFGQGRNTIYI. The CDR3 nucleotides are TGTGCCAGCAGTTTCGGACAGGGGCGAAACACCATATATATT.

This clonotype was counted at least ten times. The chain combines TRBV6-5 with TRBJ2-7; 10 bases line up with TRBD1. J was trimmed by 0 bases and V by 2 bases; bases with no gene match: 1. From germline, CDR1 is MNHEY and CDR2 SVGAGI. CDR3 size: 15 residues. The CDR3 DNA follows: TGTGCCAGCAGTTACCGGACAGGGGGCTCCTACGAGCAGTACTTC. Translating gives CASSYRTGGSYEQYF.

This clonotype was counted ten times or more. V and J are TRBV5-6 and TRBJ2-7, with 7 bases identical to TRBD2. The germline V gene encodes CDR1 SGHDT and CDR2 YYEEEE. This CDR3 region has 11 residues. V shed 2 bases, J shed 12 bases, and the junction held 5 bases outside the gene matches. The CDR3 region has the DNA TGTGCCAGCAGCTTTCGGGAGGTCCTGTACTTC. Its protein is CASSFREVLYF. Supplemented by reference TRBV5-6 and TRBJ2-7, the full variable domain reads DAGVTQSPTHLIKTRGQQVTLRCSPKSGHDTVSWYQQALGQGPQFIFQYYEEEERQRGNFPDRFSGHQFPNYSSELNVNALLLGDSALYLCASSFREVLYFGPGTRLTVT.

This clonotype occurred many times. The chain couples TRBV30 to TRBJ2-1; 8 bases map to TRBD2. Germline CDR1 reads GTSNPN; CDR2 reads SVGIG (reference sequence). CDR3 length equals 14 residues. Losses at the gene ends were 3 bases for V and 6 bases for J; bases not matched to a gene: 7. This chain's CDR3 is CAWRTSDISNEQFF. Here the CDR3 DNA reads TGTGCCTGGAGGACTAGCGACATCAGCAATGAGCAGTTCTTC.

Details on this clonotype: A clone one base away is much larger, so this may be a read error. The chain links TRBV28 to TRBJ2-1, with D perhaps matching TRBD2 (5 bases). This CDR3 has 12 residues. Germline V CDR1 and CDR2: MDHEN, SYDVKM. The DNA of the CDR3 is TGTGCCGGCAGTATAGCGACATCTGAGCAGTTCTTC. As protein: CAGSIATSEQFF.

This clonotype was counted a single time. In nucleotides, the CDR3 is TGCAATGTTGAAGATAACGGGGAGCTGTTTTTT. Its translation: CNVEDNGELFF. The J gene is TRBJ2-2, the V gene TRBV29-1; D gene unclear. The CDR3 is 11 residues long. CDR1 and CDR2 (germline): SQVTM, ANQGSEA.

Concerning this clonotype: This may arise from a read error, as a much more abundant clone is one base away. V is TRBV4-2 and J is TRBJ2-3; 9 bases agree with TRBD2. The CDR3 is 16 residues long. Germline V gives CDR1 LGHNA, CDR2 YNFKEQ. V dropped 5 bases and J dropped 3; count of bases not matched to a gene: 9. This CDR3 reads CASSAGASGMTDTQYF. Here the CDR3 DNA reads TGTGCCAGCAGCGCCGGAGCTAGCGGGATGACAGATACGCAGTATTTT.

Regarding this clonotype: The junction and the germline gene differ at one end; a read error may be behind it. V usage is TRBV6-5 and J usage is TRBJ2-1; TRBD2 might be the D (5 bases). This CDR3 is 15 amino acids long. Germline V gene sequence: CDR1 MNHEY, CDR2 SVGAGI. This chain's CDR3 is CASTYRRGNYNEQFF. Here the CDR3 DNA reads TGTGCCAGTACTTACCGTCGGGGAAACTACAATGAACAGTTCTTC.

A remark on this clonotype: A much larger clone lies one base from this, so it may be a read error. This chain uses TRBV6-5 with TRBJ2-5; 12 bases map to TRBD2. Germline CDR1 MNHEY, CDR2 SVGAGI. The CDR3 is 18 residues long. Here the CDR3 reads CASSLPHSSGRAQETRYF. In DNA, the CDR3 is TGTGCCAGCAGCCTACCTCATTCTAGCGGGAGGGCCCAAGAGACCCGGTACTTC.

The V gene is TRBV28, the J gene TRBJ2-1; either TRBD1 or TRBD2 may supply D (6 bases each). CDR1 MDHEN and CDR2 SYDVKM come from the germline V gene. This CDR3 is 12 amino acids long. V lost 5 bases and J 9 bases, leaving 11 bases between the germline ends. CDR3 sequence reads: CASSLQGGEQFF. CDR3 sequence (DNA): TGTGCCAGCAGTCTACAGGGAGGTGAGCAGTTCTTC.

For this clonotype: One junction end disagrees with the germline gene, perhaps due to a read error. The chain joins TRBV28 to TRBJ2-5; no firm D call. The CDR3 spans 13 residues. In germline, CDR1 is MDHEN, CDR2 SYDVKM. CDR3 coding DNA: TGTGCCAGCAGTTCTGGGTCTCAAGAGACTCAGTACTTC. It specifies CASSSGSQETQYF.

To note about this clonotype: The junction departs from the called germline gene at one end, perhaps through a read error. The chain combines TRBV11-2 with TRBJ2-2; D possibly matches TRBD1 or TRBD2 (5 bases each). The germline V gene has CDR1 SGHAT and CDR2 FQNNGV. The CDR3 totals 16 residues. This CDR3 reads CARSRGVGVWTGELFF. In DNA form, the CDR3 reads TGTGCCCGCAGCCGCGGCGTGGGGGTTTGGACCGGGGAGCTGTTTTTT.

As regards this clonotype: One junction end does not reproduce the germline sequence, and a read error may be involved. The chain joins TRBV19 to TRBJ1-5; D is unresolved. The CDR3 covers 15 residues. Per the germline V gene, CDR1 is LNHDA and CDR2 is SQIVND (reference sequence). CDR3 in DNA: TGTGCCAGTAGTTTCCGCCAGCTAGGAAATCAGCCCCAGCAATTT. Protein product: CASSFRQLGNQPQQF.

About this clonotype itself: One junction end does not reproduce the germline sequence, and a read error may be involved. The chain combines TRBV10-2 with TRBJ1-3; D is unresolved. This CDR3 contains 12 residues. The V gene's germline CDR1 is WSHSY and CDR2 SAAADI. The CDR3 here is CTSKASGNTIYF. CDR3 sequence (DNA): TGCACCAGCAAGGCCTCTGGAAACACCATATATTTT.

V is TRBV6-1 and J is TRBJ2-2; the match to TRBD1 covers 8 bases. Germline CDR1 MNHNS, CDR2 SASEGT. J was trimmed by 5 bases and V by 11 bases; bases with no gene match: 13. This CDR3 is built from 15 residues. CDR3 region: CAGNESGQGTGELFF. DNA for the CDR3: TGTGCCGGCAATGAGAGTGGACAGGGTACCGGGGAGCTGTTTTTT.

A note on this clonotype: A read error may explain this, as a much larger clone is one base away. The chain has TRBV30 and TRBJ2-1, with 7 nucleotides matching TRBD2. CDR1 is GTSNPN and CDR2 is SVGIG in the germline V gene (reference sequence). The CDR3 runs to 11 residues. V shed 5 bases, J shed 15 bases, and the junction held 10 bases outside the gene matches. The CDR3 protein is CAWSKSGGPFF. CDR3 DNA sequence: TGTGCCTGGTCCAAATCGGGGGGTCCGTTCTTC.

Comments on this clonotype: A much more abundant neighbour one base away suggests this may be a read error. J is TRBJ2-1 and V is TRBV5-5; D perhaps matches TRBD2 (6 bases). From germline, CDR1 is SGHKS and CDR2 YYEKEE (reference sequence). The V gene lost 2 bases and the J gene lost 1 base, with 31 bases spanning the gap. This CDR3 region has 22 residues. This chain's CDR3 is CASSFTSGWALVADGSYNEQFF. The CDR3 bases are TGTGCCAGCAGCTTTACAAGCGGGTGGGCCCTGGTTGCCGATGGGTCCTACAATGAGCAGTTCTTC. Full variable domain (outside the CDR3, taken from reference TRBV5-5 and TRBJ2-1): DAGVTQSPTHLIKTRGQQVTLRCSPISGHKSVSWYQQVLGQGPQFIFQYYEKEERGRGNFPDRFSARQFPNYSSELNVNALLLGDSALYLCASSFTSGWALVADGSYNEQFFGPGTRLTVL.

This clonotype has only a few counts. A much larger clone is a single base away; this may be a read error. This chain links TRBV4-2 with TRBJ2-3; TRBD2 agrees at 12 bases. Trimming at V came to 3 bases and at J to 8 bases, leaving 12 bases not matched to a gene. The CDR3 contains 17 residues. In germline, CDR1 is LGHNA, CDR2 YNFKEQ. The CDR3 DNA is TGTGCCAGCAGCCATGACGCTAGCGGGAGGGCACTGATTACGCAGTATTTT. Amino acid sequence: CASSHDASGRALITQYF.

The table lists this clonotype with a count of one. The CDR3 end shows no conserved phenylalanine or tryptophan, and so a read error is likely. The rearrangement uses TRBV12-3 or TRBV12-4 and TRBJ2-7, with TRBD2 identical over 14 bases. This CDR3 has 20 amino acids. CDR3 amino acids: CASSSVRTSGRLGKAYEQYI. CDR3 bases: TGTGCCAGTAGTTCGGTCCGGACTAGCGGGAGGTTGGGAAAAGCCTACGAGCAGTACATC.

A note on this clonotype: This may be a read error: a much more frequent sequence differs by one nucleotide. This chain joins TRBV12-3 or TRBV12-4 and TRBJ1-2; D unclear. The germline V and J ends were trimmed by 1 base and 5 bases, with 17 bases remaining between them. This CDR3 has 16 amino acids. CDR3 sequence (DNA): TGTGCCAGCAGTTTAGAAGGTCTAGCAGATAATTATGGCTACACCTTC. It translates to CASSLEGLADNYGYTF.

Worth noting for this clonotype: A much larger clonotype is one base distant, so this may be a read error. V usage is TRBV7-8 and J usage is TRBJ1-4; D not certain. CDR3 length: 15 amino acids. Germline V gives CDR1 SGHVS, CDR2 FQNEAQ. CDR3 region: CASSTRRATNGKLFF. The CDR3 nucleotides read TGTGCCAGCAGCACGCGGAGAGCAACTAATGGAAAACTGTTTTTT.

As to this clonotype: Without the conserved terminal phenylalanine or tryptophan, this CDR3 likely stems from a read error. V and J are TRBV4-2 and TRBJ2-2, with D possibly TRBD2 on 6 matching bases. Trimming took off 5 bases at V and 4 bases at J, with 14 bases between the two ends. Germline V gives CDR1 LGHNA, CDR2 YNFKEQ. The CDR3 runs to 15 residues. CDR3 sequence (DNA): TGTGCCAGCAGCGCTTGGGCTAGCGCCACCGGGGAGCTGTTTATT. This gives the protein CASSAWASATGELFI.

Regarding this clonotype: A read error may produce the germline difference seen at one junction end. This rearrangement joins TRBV5-4 to TRBJ2-1; TRBD2 is a possible D gene (6 bases). The CDR3 runs 16 residues. Germline-derived CDR1 and CDR2 are SGHNT and YYREEE (reference sequence). The CDR3 DNA is TGTGCTAGCACCCGTGCGGGACCTCTTCCAAGCAATGAGCAGTTCTTC. Its translation is CASTRAGPLPSNEQFF.

As concerns this clonotype: An end of the junction differs from the germline gene, which may be a read error. V is TRBV12-3 or TRBV12-4 and J is TRBJ1-1, with D maybe TRBD1 (6 bases). The CDR3 consists of 14 residues. The CDR3 protein is CASSLSQGHTEAFF. CDR3 coding DNA: TGTGCCAGTAGTTTATCACAGGGTCATACTGAAGCTTTCTTT.

As regards this clonotype: The junction departs from the called germline gene at one end, perhaps through a read error. V gene TRBV11-2 combines with J gene TRBJ2-2; possible D gene TRBD2, 5 bases. This CDR3 comprises 16 residues. The germline V gene encodes CDR1 SGHAT and CDR2 FQNNGV. The CDR3 bases are TGTACCAGCAGCTTCCCTAGCAGGAGAAACACCGGGGAGCTGTTTTTT. It is translated as CTSSFPSRRNTGELFF.